This T cell receptor (beta chain) appears in the sequencing data of a study of blood T cell repertoires in COVID-19 (dated by TCRdb to 2019 to 2021). For the wider study: The collaborator samples originated in the United States, Italy and Spain and spanned the acute and convalescent phases of COVID-19. The prospective study material was composed of cDNA or gDNA derived from T cells, B-cell-depleted T cells, or PBMCs. Subjects who had been exposed to COVID-19, were actively infected with it, or had recovered from it provided the deeply sampled blood TCRbeta repertoires that made up the dataset. A freely available public database, intended as a resource for researchers studying the immune response to SARS-CoV-2, is where the repertoires were released. The samples were drawn from the first 160 participants of the ongoing ImmuneRACE study and from 1,254 subjects provided by 6 global collaborators. Sample metadata almost always included a de-identified subject ID, COVID-19 status, age in years and sex. Where available, HLA class I and class II types were taken from metadata supplied by the sample provider and were not determined by assay-based typing.

TCRbeta CDR3 regions were amplified from genomic DNA using the immunoSEQ Assay, a bias-controlled multiplex PCR. In the source study's methods: The number of nucleated cells in each sample was estimated from the amplification of reference gene primers within the assay. Sequence reads were collapsed and filtered to measure the absolute abundance of every unique TCRbeta CDR3 rearrangement. For each sample, productive Simpson clonality was calculated as the square root of Simpson's diversity index over productive rearrangements. TCRdb carries this immuneACCESS record with in-frame sequences only. Its versions omit some clonotypes, under half of them owing to an unresolved V gene in the studies checked, with the rest unexplained. For V, J and clone size, that table is used; D and trimming come from the DNA. The sample table lists approximately 250,000 clones, roughly 80% of them with a count of one. Around 6.8% of the sample is taken by the ten largest.

Trimming removed 4 bases from V and 0 bases from J, leaving 16 bases between the germline ends. The germline V gene (reference sequence) specifies LNHDA as CDR1 and SQIVND as CDR2. The CDR3 numbers 17 residues from cysteine through phenylalanine. Only the CDR3 DNA is retained, 51 bases long and in frame from the first base. Collaborating institutions collected whole blood in K2EDTA tubes following their own protocols. For TCRbeta analysis, collaborator samples were shipped as frozen whole blood, as isolated PBMCs, or as DNA extracted from either sample type. Comment on this clone: The clone's antigen remains unknown. No base quality information exists; no much larger clone differs at one position. This CDR3 is also generated by other DNA sequences in the sample.

Summary of the overall study and its limitations: The amount of clinical and demographic metadata varied by source and participant and was provided uncurated.

This receptor was taken from a woman aged 55-70 years with active or convalescent COVID-19. Sequenced sample: peripheral blood. The chain joins TRBV19 to TRBJ1-5, with TRBD1 perhaps the D gene, on 6 matching bases. DNA sequence: TGTGCCAGTAGTACGCAGGGGAGTACGTATAGCAATCAGCCCCAGCATTTT. Translated, this is CASSTQGSTYSNQPQHF.